The clone carrying this TCR beta chain showed up many times. No antigen is known for it. This sample was included in a study of T cells in Graves' hyperthyroidism and ophthalmopathy. Looking at the study overall: Sampling of peripheral blood happened at initial diagnosis, prior to any treatment.

Overall study results and limits: Blood shared most expanded thyroid clonotypes above 0.001. Separating ophthalmopathy from stable hyperthyroidism was achieved by a 13 V-J model.

Using RNA transcripts as the source, TCR beta CDR3 regions were amplified. The HTBI primer set was used in a first-round RT-PCR of the TCR CDR3. From the multiplex PCR reads, TCRdb called clonotypes with MiXCR, one entry per CDR3 protein. The table includes about 340,000 distinct CDR3 sequences, roughly a fifth detected once. The V segment lost 5 bases and the J segment 2 bases; nucleotides outside the gene matches: 2. The CDR3 sequence is 13 residues long. Germline V gene sequence: CDR1 MNHNS, CDR2 SASEGT. This chain joins TRBV6-1 and TRBJ1-2, with 7 bases aligning to TRBD1. This clonotype originated in a woman aged 45-59 years with Graves' hyperthyroidism. The sequenced sample consisted of blood. The CDR3 reads CASSTDRNYGYTF. Here the CDR3 DNA reads TGTGCCAGCAGTACGGACAGGAACTATGGCTACACCTTC.